This TCR beta chain appears in the sequencing data of a study of blood T cell repertoires in COVID-19. Study-level information: Samples came from the United States, Italy and Spain, spanning acute and convalescent COVID-19. The cDNA or gDNA used as material had been derived from T cells, B-cell-depleted T cells, or PBMCs.

This CDR3 has 14 residues. The germline V and J ends were trimmed by 4 bases and 2 bases, with 11 bases remaining between them. Looked up from germline, CDR1 is LNHDA and CDR2 is SQIVND (reference sequence). As processed by the authors: By means of reference gene primer amplification, nucleated cell counts were estimated. The protocol was immunoSEQ multiplex PCR, while the TCRdb copy is restricted to in-frame clones and leaves out a portion. Clone size and the V and J calls come from that table; the DNA yielded D and trimming. Found here are fewer than 150,000 clones, about 87% of them singletons; the top ten hold roughly 28%. This clone was found once.

Material for sequencing was peripheral blood. The V and J genes are TRBV19 and TRBJ1-2; perhaps TRBD1 as D (5 bases). The TCR comes from a human donor in a cohort sampled during active COVID-19. CDR3 nucleotide sequence: TGTGCCAGTAGTACCCGGACACAGAACTATGGCTACACCTTC. Translated, it gives CASSTRTQNYGYTF.